Presented here are 28 T cell receptor beta chains from one specimen sequenced in a study of vaccination and CD4 T cells after COVID-19. Treatment noted: approximately nine-day PBMC culture with coronavirus spike peptide pools or control peptides (ViraFEST assay). Their antigens are not known. The Oncomine TCR Beta short-read assay sequenced DNA from cultured CD4+ T cells. TCRdb reprocessed the PCR reads with MiXCR, giving one entry per CDR3 protein. The sample includes about 15,000 distinct CDR3 sequences, 48% of them seen just once. The sample was CD4+ T cells from blood, cultured in vitro, taken before SARS-CoV-2 vaccination. Source of these receptors: a human donor who had recovered from COVID-19.

This clonotype was detected only a few times. This rearrangement joins TRBV7-3 to TRBJ2-5; 7 positions agree with TRBD2. CDR1 SGHTA and CDR2 FQGTGA come from the germline V gene. CDR3 length: 12 amino acids. Germline trimming cut 10 bases from V and 5 bases from J; bases unmatched to any gene: 7. CDR3 residues: CATRLGGETQYF. Here the CDR3 DNA reads TGTGCCACCCGGCTGGGAGGGGAGACCCAGTACTTC.

The CDR3 here is CASSLVRGGSQETQYF. The CDR3, as DNA: TGTGCCAGCAGCTTAGTAAGAGGGGGGAGCCAAGAGACCCAGTACTTC. V is TRBV7-2 and J is TRBJ2-5; D possibly matches TRBD1 or TRBD2 (6 bases each). CDR3 length: 16 amino acids. Trimming shortened V by 1 base and J by 1 base, and 13 bases separated the two germline ends. Germline V CDR1 and CDR2: SGHTA, FQGNSA. The complete variable domain, with remaining parts taken from reference TRBV7-2 and TRBJ2-5, reads GAGVSQSPSNKVTEKGKDVELRCDPISGHTALYWYRQSLGQGLEFLIYFQGNSAPDKSGLPSDRFSAERTGGSVSTLTIQRTQQEDSAVYLCASSLVRGGSQETQYFGPGTRLLVL.

V gene TRBV2 combines with J gene TRBJ2-1; the match to TRBD1 covers 10 bases. Germline CDR1 reads SNHLY; CDR2 reads FYNNEI. This CDR3 has 18 amino acids. The J segment lost 2 bases and the V segment lost 4 bases, leaving 11 bases of the junction unmatched. CDR3: CASSGQGASSPTYNEQFF. CDR3 nucleotide sequence: TGTGCCAGCAGTGGACAGGGGGCGAGCTCTCCAACCTACAATGAGCAGTTCTTC.

The chain uses TRBV6-1 and TRBJ2-1; D might be TRBD2 (5 bases). The CDR3 loop spans 14 amino acids. Trimming took off 5 bases at V and 5 bases at J, with 13 bases between the two ends. The germline gives CDR1 MNHNS, CDR2 SASEGT. The DNA of the CDR3 is TGTGCCAGCAGTACTCCAACTAGGAACAATGAGCAGTTCTTC. It yields the protein CASSTPTRNNEQFF.

The V and J genes are TRBV7-3 and TRBJ1-6; D not certain. The CDR3 totals 13 residues. Trimming pared 5 bases from V and 6 bases from J, leaving 8 bases between. Germline V CDR1 and CDR2: SGHTA, FQGTGA. CDR3 residues: CASSGTANSPLHF. CDR3 in DNA: TGTGCCAGCAGCGGCACGGCTAATTCACCCCTCCACTTT.

The chain carries TRBV6-1 and TRBJ2-1; D gene ambiguous. The last part of the DNA fits TRBJ2-7 better; the J call may be wrong. Germline values: CDR1 MNHNS, CDR2 SASEGT. This CDR3 has 13 residues. CDR3 in amino acids: CASHGSAGYEQYF. The CDR3 coding sequence is TGTGCCAGCCACGGGTCAGCCGGTTACGAGCAGTACTTC.

This clonotype was found a few times. The rearrangement joins TRBV5-8 to TRBJ1-6; 10 bases line up with TRBD1. Germline assignment: CDR1 SGHTS and CDR2 YDEGEE. After removal of 0 bases from V and 9 bases from J, the junction contained 6 bases not matched to a gene. The CDR3 has 16 residues. The CDR3 DNA is TGTGCCAGCAGCTTGGGACAGGGGGCATCTGGTTCACCCCTCCACTTT. Translating gives CASSLGQGASGSPLHF.

The chain employs TRBV19 and TRBJ1-6; 7 nucleotides line up with TRBD1. The CDR3 loop spans 18 amino acids. Germline lookup yields CDR1 LNHDA and CDR2 SQIVND (reference sequence). J gave up 0 bases and V 4 bases, and 9 bases lay outside the gene matches. The CDR3 is CASSTRQGSSSYNSPLHF. CDR3 DNA sequence: TGTGCCAGTAGTACCCGACAGGGATCGAGCTCCTATAATTCACCCCTCCACTTT.

This chain joins TRBV6-1 and TRBJ2-5; TRBD1 might be the D (6 bases). The CDR3 runs to 13 residues. Trimming took 4 bases from V and 5 from J, leaving 11 bases between them. Germline assignment: CDR1 MNHNS and CDR2 SASEGT. This CDR3 reads CASSAGGPETQYF. In DNA form, the CDR3 reads TGTGCCAGCAGTGCTGGGGGCCCCGAGACCCAGTACTTC.

The V and J genes are TRBV30 and TRBJ2-1; TRBD2 matches at 10 bases. Trimming at V came to 8 bases and at J to 4 bases, leaving 8 bases not matched to a gene. Germline values: CDR1 GTSNPN, CDR2 SVGIG (reference sequence). The CDR3 runs to 14 residues. This CDR3 reads CAGRLSGRYNEQFF. The DNA of the CDR3 is TGTGCCGGACGCCTTAGCGGGAGGTACAATGAGCAGTTCTTC.

The V and J genes are TRBV27 and TRBJ1-5; D possibly corresponds to TRBD1 (5 bases). Germline CDR1 reads MNHEY; CDR2 reads SMNVEV (reference sequence). V gave up 8 bases and J gave up 5 bases, with 22 bases separating them. The CDR3 sequence is 16 residues long. The CDR3, as DNA: TGTGCCAGCGCCTTGGCCCGGCAGGGTGACTATCAGCCCCAGCATTTT. Translating gives CASALARQGDYQPQHF.

The J gene is TRBJ2-2, the V gene TRBV6-1; 7 bases are a match to TRBD2. The CDR3 extends over 16 amino acids. CDR1 MNHNS and CDR2 SASEGT come from the germline V gene. The ends lost 6 bases at V and 4 bases at J; junction bases unmatched: 11. The CDR3: CASRREGTLVTGELFF. The DNA for the CDR3 is TGTGCCAGCAGAAGGGAGGGGACTCTTGTCACCGGGGAGCTGTTTTTT.

This chain connects TRBV20-1 to TRBJ2-3; TRBD1 matches 7 bases. Germline V lookup: CDR1 DFQATT, CDR2 SNEGSKA (reference sequence). After removal of 0 bases from V and 4 bases from J, the junction contained 10 bases not matched to a gene. The CDR3 length is 16 residues. The DNA for the CDR3 is TGCAGTGCTAGAGATAAAGGGGGCGTAGGCTCAGATACGCAGTATTTT. Translating it yields CSARDKGGVGSDTQYF.

The chain uses TRBV6-1 and TRBJ1-2, with D unresolved. This CDR3 is 13 amino acids long. The V gene's germline CDR1 is MNHNS and CDR2 SASEGT. Trimming removed 6 bases from V and 8 bases from J, with 16 bases in between. The CDR3 bases are TGTGCCAGCAGGGAACAAGGAGGGTCGGGCTACACCTTC. Its protein is CASREQGGSGYTF.

This clonotype was detected only a few times. The J gene is TRBJ1-3, the V gene TRBV20-1; D unresolved. The CDR3 spans 13 residues. Germline V gives CDR1 DFQATT, CDR2 SNEGSKA (reference sequence). Trimming took 6 bases from V and 0 from J, leaving 9 bases between them. This CDR3 reads CSARLNSGNTIYF. The CDR3 DNA is TGCAGTGCAAGACTCAACTCTGGAAACACCATATATTTT.

This chain uses TRBV28 with TRBJ2-5; TRBD2 agrees at 8 bases. Germline V CDR1 and CDR2: MDHEN, SYDVKM. The V and J ends lost 6 bases and 5 bases, in that order; junction bases with no gene match: 17. The CDR3 sequence is 17 residues long. CDR3 bases: TGTGCCAGCAGCCGTGCGGAGGCGGGAGGAGCAGGGGAGACCCAGTACTTC. It yields the protein CASSRAEAGGAGETQYF. The variable domain in full, with the rest retrieved from reference TRBV28 and TRBJ2-5, is DVKVTQSSRYLVKRTGEKVFLECVQDMDHENMFWYRQDPGLGLRLIYFSYDVKMKEKGDIPEGYSVSREKKERFSLILESASTNQTSMYLCASSRAEAGGAGETQYFGPGTRLLVL.

The chain recombines TRBV5-1 with TRBJ1-1; no clear D gene. Germline assignment: CDR1 SGHRS and CDR2 YFSETQ. The CDR3 is made up of 13 amino acids. Trimming shortened V by 5 bases and J by 1 base, and 9 bases separated the two germline ends. The CDR3 sequence: CASRWRQNTEAFF. The CDR3 coding sequence is TGCGCCAGCAGGTGGAGACAGAACACTGAAGCTTTCTTT.

This clonotype has a handful of counts. V gene TRBV7-3 combines with J gene TRBJ2-2; 10 bases align to TRBD2. V shed 5 bases, J shed 2 bases, and the junction held 11 bases outside the gene matches. CDR3 size: 18 residues. From germline, CDR1 is SGHTA and CDR2 FQGTGA. CDR3: CASSPAGAGGTNTGELFF. CDR3 nucleotides: TGTGCCAGCAGCCCGGCGGGAGCGGGAGGGACCAACACCGGGGAGCTGTTTTTT.

V gene TRBV10-3 combines with J gene TRBJ2-1, with no clear D. Germline V gives CDR1 ENHRY, CDR2 SYGVKD. Trimming took off 6 bases at V and 5 bases at J, with 11 bases between the two ends. This CDR3 contains 13 residues. The CDR3 reads CAIRRSDHNEQFF. The CDR3 nucleotides read TGTGCCATCAGACGCTCAGACCACAATGAGCAGTTCTTC.

The chain has TRBV7-8 and TRBJ2-1, with 7 bases matching TRBD2. V lost 0 bases and J lost 7; bases outside the gene matches: 15. Germline V lookup: CDR1 SGHVS, CDR2 FQNEAQ. The CDR3 sequence is 18 residues long. The CDR3 protein is CASSLAYWGEGPVNEQFF. The CDR3 DNA sequence: TGTGCCAGCAGCTTAGCGTATTGGGGGGAGGGCCCCGTAAATGAGCAGTTCTTC.

This clonotype was seen only a few times. The genes are TRBV20-1 and TRBJ1-5; TRBD1 might be the D (5 bases). The CDR3 totals 16 residues. In germline, CDR1 is DFQATT, CDR2 SNEGSKA (reference sequence). V lost 0 bases to trimming and J lost 3 bases, with 15 bases between them. DNA of the CDR3: TGCAGTGCTAGAGATAAGGGACCCTTAAACAATCAGCCCCAGCATTTT. Protein product: CSARDKGPLNNQPQHF.

This chain connects TRBV10-3 to TRBJ1-1; D is unresolved. Deletions cut 3 bases from V and 1 base from J, with 6 bases between. The CDR3 runs 13 residues. Germline CDR1 is ENHRY and CDR2 is SYGVKD. CDR3 nucleotide sequence: TGTGCCATCAGTGAAACAGAGAACACTGAAGCTTTCTTT. This encodes CAISETENTEAFF.

The chain joins TRBV12-3 or TRBV12-4 to TRBJ1-2, with 9 bases aligning to TRBD1. The V and J ends lost 5 bases and 3 bases, in that order; junction bases with no gene match: 13. The CDR3 covers 17 residues. CDR3 bases: TGTGCCAGCAGTCCGCGGGACAGGGTGGCGCAGGACTATGGCTACACCTTC. It encodes CASSPRDRVAQDYGYTF.

The J gene is TRBJ2-1, the V gene TRBV19; 14 bases are shared with TRBD2. The germline V gene encodes CDR1 LNHDA and CDR2 SQIVND (reference sequence). This CDR3 comprises 19 residues. The V gene end was trimmed by 7 bases and the J gene end by 3 bases; junction bases not matched to a gene: 14. The CDR3 spells CASNRGGLGLAGDYNEQFF. DNA for the CDR3: TGTGCCAGTAATCGGGGTGGCCTGGGACTAGCGGGGGACTACAATGAGCAGTTCTTC. Using reference TRBV19 and TRBJ2-1 for the parts outside the CDR3, the full variable domain is DGGITQSPKYLFRKEGQNVTLSCEQNLNHDAMYWYRQDPGQGLRLIYYSQIVNDFQKGDIAEGYSVSREKKESFPLTVTSAQKNPTAFYLCASNRGGLGLAGDYNEQFFGPGTRLTVL.

The chain employs TRBV6-1 and TRBJ1-1, with D tentatively TRBD1 (6 bases). This CDR3 has 13 residues. V was pared by 4 bases and J by 3 bases, with 9 bases between. CDR1 and CDR2 from the germline V gene are MNHNS and SASEGT. The CDR3 sequence: CASSVGAHTEAFF. CDR3 nucleotides: TGTGCCAGCAGTGTGGGGGCACACACTGAAGCTTTCTTT.

This rearrangement joins TRBV29-1 to TRBJ1-2; D is ambiguous. This CDR3 is 9 amino acids long. Germline-derived CDR1 and CDR2 are SQVTM and ANQGSEA. V dropped 6 bases and J dropped 6 bases, with 5 bases sitting between them. DNA for the CDR3: TGCAGCGTCGTGGATGGCTACACCTTC. Amino acid sequence: CSVVDGYTF.

This rearrangement joins TRBV29-1 to TRBJ2-3; D is uncertain. CDR1 is SQVTM and CDR2 is ANQGSEA in the germline V gene. The CDR3 has 11 amino acids. V lost 3 bases, J lost 4 bases, and 5 bases lay in between. DNA for the CDR3: TGCAGCGTTGATGCCTCAGATACGCAGTATTTT. Amino acid sequence: CSVDASDTQYF.

This chain uses TRBV19 with TRBJ1-5, with 10 bases matching TRBD1. The CDR3 sequence is 15 residues long. Germline V lookup: CDR1 LNHDA, CDR2 SQIVND (reference sequence). The junction had 6 bases not matched to a gene; V was cut back by 8 bases and J by 2 bases. CDR3 in DNA: TGTGCCAGTCGACCCGGGACAGGGGGCAATCAGCCCCAGCATTTT. Its translation is CASRPGTGGNQPQHF.